The rows below give T cell receptor beta chains drawn from one sample of a study of early T cells in non-severe SARS-CoV-2 infection. TCRdb processed the 5' RACE reads anew with MiXCR; each CDR3 protein has one entry. The table shows tens of thousands of distinct CDR3 sequences, with less than 20% occurring only once. Sequencing input: whole blood. These TCRs come from an adult who was a healthcare worker with PCR-confirmed SARS-CoV-2 infection or an uninfected control (not recorded which). Each CDR3 is given with its conserved first and last residue. Fields, in order: V gene, J gene, clone size, D gene, CDR3 protein. D genes are given only for firm matches. For some rows the clone size is stated as once, few or many, or as a class when expanded; others skip it.

TRBV28	TRBJ1-1	NA	NA	CASREGTEAFF
TRBV28	TRBJ1-1	NA	NA	CASTRRTGEAFF
TRBV20-1	TRBJ2-1	many	NA	CSASALESSYNEQFF
TRBV5-1	TRBJ1-1	many	TRBD1	CASSLVRQGGKNTEAFF
TRBV7-7	TRBJ2-5	many	TRBD2	CASSLSSGLAIQTQYF
TRBV27	TRBJ1-2	many	TRBD1	CASSLYGGQNYGYTF
TRBV25-1	TRBJ1-3	medium-sized	NA	CASSGDGSSGNTIYF
TRBV29-1	TRBJ2-7	few	NA	CSVVAAYEQYF
TRBV20-1	TRBJ2-7	few	TRBD1	CSAFLTGGHYEQYF
TRBV24-1	TRBJ2-1	few	TRBD2	CATSDGLAGFSSSYNEQFF
TRBV3-1	TRBJ1-2	few	NA	CASSPPGYGYTF
TRBV4-1	TRBJ2-3	NA	NA	CASSQDGASRDTQYF
TRBV20-1	TRBJ1-3	few	NA	CSARVAGGNTIYF
TRBV7-2	TRBJ2-5	NA	NA	CASSAPGYQETQYF
TRBV5-1	TRBJ2-7	NA	TRBD1	CASSYTQGTGSYEQYF
TRBV12-5	TRBJ1-1	NA	NA	CASGYRDNTEAFF
TRBV7-8	TRBJ1-5	NA	NA	CASSLDRDNQPQHF
TRBV5-1	TRBJ1-2	NA	NA	CASSFDGFYGYTF
TRBV4-2	TRBJ2-1	NA	NA	CASSQDVDRAYNEQFF
TRBV12-3/TRBV12-4	TRBJ2-1	few	TRBD2	CASSPTGTSGYNEQFF
TRBV7-8	TRBJ2-5	few	NA	CASSSLNRGGETQYF
TRBV7-2	TRBJ1-2	few	TRBD1	CASSFHGQGLGYTF
TRBV29-1	TRBJ1-1	few	NA	CSVEQLNTEAFF
TRBV20-1	TRBJ2-5	few	NA	CSARDSLPGVRETQYF
TRBV3-1	TRBJ1-2	NA	NA	CASSQETGRGYTF
TRBV28	TRBJ1-1	NA	TRBD1	CASSPKTGRGTEAFF
TRBV6-6	TRBJ1-5	NA	NA	CASTGTLNQPQHF
TRBV28	TRBJ2-5	NA	TRBD1	CASRTPQGARETQYF
TRBV7-3	TRBJ2-2	NA	TRBD2	CASSLHPSGGLNTGELFF
TRBV28	TRBJ2-3	NA	NA	CASSFDRLVNTQYF
TRBV6-6	TRBJ1-5	NA	NA	CASSARNSNQPQHF
TRBV20-1	TRBJ2-3	many	TRBD2	CSASSSGDADTQYF
TRBV12-3/TRBV12-4	TRBJ1-5	few	TRBD1	CASSISGGNRNQPQHF
TRBV14	TRBJ2-2	few	NA	CASSQDIGRVTGELFF
TRBV7-3	TRBJ2-3	NA	TRBD2	CASSSRSGGRSDTQYF
TRBV27	TRBJ2-7	once	TRBD2	CASRPGLADPYEQYF
TRBV28	TRBJ1-4	many	TRBD1	CASSSQGAKEKLFF
TRBV6-1	TRBJ1-1	NA	NA	CASSAAGALNAFF
TRBV5-4	TRBJ1-2	NA	TRBD1	CASTPDRGNYGYTF
TRBV10-3	TRBJ2-5	few	TRBD1	CAISVSDRVIQETQYF
TRBV23-1	TRBJ1-2	few	TRBD1	CASRGQPTNYGYTF
TRBV13	TRBJ2-6	few	NA	CASSLVSGANALTF
TRBV3-1	TRBJ2-1	many	TRBD2	CASSPRGDGLASDEQFF
TRBV10-1	TRBJ2-4	few	TRBD1	CASSESRQGQNIQYF
TRBV4-3	TRBJ2-1	NA	TRBD2	CASSQGGLAGRAFF
TRBV6-2/TRBV6-3	TRBJ1-1	few	NA	CASSYWGHLNTEAFF
TRBV20-1	TRBJ2-1	NA	NA	CSARWAVYNEQFF
TRBV2	TRBJ2-1	many	NA	CASKTVGSPDDNEQFF
TRBV24-1	TRBJ2-7	few	NA	CATSDPDSSYEQYF
TRBV29-1	TRBJ2-7	few	TRBD2	CSVVAGGSHEQYF
TRBV15	TRBJ1-4	NA	NA	CATSRELRGGNEKLFF
TRBV10-1	TRBJ2-2	once	NA	CASSESKPRARELFF
TRBV20-1	TRBJ2-2	few	NA	CSARQPGGGGNTGELFF
TRBV7-3	TRBJ1-5	few	NA	CASSLDPGQPQHF
TRBV4-3	TRBJ2-2	many	TRBD1	CASSQRDRASGELFF